This T cell receptor (beta chain) was recovered during a study of cytomegalovirus exposure and HLA in healthy donors. This CDR3 has 15 amino acids. Germline CDR1 reads ENHRY; CDR2 reads SYGVKD. V was pared by 7 bases and J by 2 bases, with 8 bases of the junction left unmatched. A remark on this clone: The antigen remains unidentified.

The PCR contained 60 Vbeta and 13 Jbeta primers. The protocol was immunoSEQ multiplex PCR, while the TCRdb copy is restricted to in-frame clones and leaves out a portion. Here the sample spans roughly 220,000 clones, 70% being singletons. Findings and limits, study-wide: Most TCR beta V segments were productive about 87% or about 30% of the time in an earlier analysis. In a later analysis, a genetic analysis reported fewer productive-TCR N-insertions in an Asian-associated ancestry cluster than the cohort average.

The sequenced sample was PBMCs. This receptor was taken from a man aged 40-55 years in good health and CMV-seropositive. This chain uses TRBV10-3 with TRBJ2-3; 8 bases fit TRBD1. CDR3 in DNA: TGTGCCATCACTCCGGACAGGGAGTTCACAGATACGCAGTATTTT. It yields the protein CAITPDREFTDTQYF.